These 15 T cell receptor beta chains came from one sample sequenced in a study of blood T cell repertoires in COVID-19. The data were produced by immunoSEQ multiplex PCR, yet TCRdb's version contains in-frame clones alone and is incomplete. Of fewer than 400,000 clones listed, around 90% were seen once; the top ten hold roughly 5.3%. Specimen: PBMCs or T cells enriched from blood (not recorded which). These receptors were collected from a man aged 55 to 69 who had recovered from COVID-19.

As regards this clone: The same CDR3 also results from other DNA sequences found in this sample. V gene TRBV3-1 (or the pseudogene TRBV3-2) combines with J gene TRBJ1-5; 7 bases fit TRBD1. The CDR3 consists of 15 residues. Trimming cost V 3 bases and J 2 bases; bases outside gene matches: 4. Germline CDR1 is LGHDT and CDR2 is YNNKEL (reference sequence). CDR3 DNA sequence: TGTGCCAGCAGCCAGTCAGGGGGTGGCAATCAGCCCCAGCATTTT. It codes for CASSQSGGGNQPQHF.

This clone was counted a single time. The gene calls are TRBV10-3 and TRBJ2-5, with a weak D call TRBD1 (6 bases). V gave up 6 bases and J gave up 2 bases, with 10 bases separating them. The length of the CDR3 is 13 residues. The germline V gene has CDR1 ENHRY and CDR2 SYGVKD. Here the CDR3 reads CAISGQNQETQYF. DNA for the CDR3: TGTGCCATCAGCGGACAGAATCAAGAGACCCAGTACTTC.

This chain joins TRBV5-5 and TRBJ2-3, with 14 nucleotides matching TRBD2. V lost 4 bases and J lost 1; bases outside the gene matches: 5. This CDR3 is 17 amino acids long. Germline loops: CDR1 SGHKS, CDR2 YYEKEE (reference sequence). The CDR3 DNA follows: TGTGCCAGCAGCGGGACTAGCGGGAGTGGTGGCACAGATACGCAGTATTTT. Residues: CASSGTSGSGGTDTQYF.

The chain recombines TRBV7-3 with TRBJ2-7; 8 positions agree with TRBD1. Trimming cost V 6 bases and J 3 bases; bases outside gene matches: 7. CDR1 and CDR2 (germline): SGHTA, FQGTGA. This CDR3 contains 14 residues. The CDR3 loop is CASRSDRELYEQYF. As DNA, the CDR3 is TGTGCCAGCAGATCGGACAGGGAGCTCTACGAGCAGTACTTC.

The genes are TRBV7-2 and TRBJ2-1; the D gene is possibly TRBD1 (6 bases). The V end lost 1 base, the J end lost 5 bases, and 6 bases lay between the germline ends. CDR3 length: 13 residues. The germline V gene has CDR1 SGHTA and CDR2 FQGNSA. The CDR3 reads CASSLGQDNEQFF. The DNA for the CDR3 is TGTGCCAGCAGCTTAGGACAGGACAATGAGCAGTTCTTC.

The chain recombines TRBV10-1 with TRBJ1-2; D is perhaps TRBD1 (6 bases). The V gene's germline CDR1 is WNHNN and CDR2 SYGVQD (reference sequence). Trimming left V 5 bases short and J 4 bases short, with 14 bases between. The CDR3 covers 14 residues. The chain's CDR3 is CASSLQGPSYGYTF. DNA of the CDR3: TGCGCCAGCAGTCTACAGGGTCCTAGCTATGGCTACACCTTC.

The chain recombines TRBV7-9 with TRBJ2-7; D might be TRBD1 (5 bases). CDR1 is SEHNR and CDR2 is FQNEAQ in the germline V gene (reference sequence). Trimming left V 1 base short and J 7 bases short, with 11 bases between. The CDR3 is 13 amino acids. The CDR3 sequence is CASSLGPGYEQYF. The CDR3 DNA follows: TGTGCCAGCAGCTTAGGTCCAGGGTATGAGCAGTACTTC. Full variable domain (rest looked up from reference TRBV7-9 and TRBJ2-7): DTGVSQNPRHKITKRGQNVTFRCDPISEHNRLYWYRQTLGQGPEFLTYFQNEAQLEKSRLLSDRFSAERPKGSFSTLEIQRTEQGDSAMYLCASSLGPGYEQYFGPGTRLTVT.

The V call is TRBV20-1, the J call TRBJ2-5; D gene unclear. The CDR3 has 11 residues. The germline CDR1 and CDR2 sequences are DFQATT and SNEGSKA (reference sequence). V was shortened by 3 bases and J by 4 bases, with 6 bases between the two germline ends. The CDR3 region has the DNA TGCAGTGCTAGCCATTCAGAGACCCAGTACTTC. Encoded protein: CSASHSETQYF.

V gene TRBV27 combines with J gene TRBJ2-3, with 13 bases identical to TRBD2. Germline CDR1 reads MNHEY; CDR2 reads SMNVEV (reference sequence). J was trimmed by 8 bases and V by 5 bases; bases with no gene match: 7. The CDR3 length is 15 residues. The CDR3 coding sequence is TGTGCCAGCAGTACTACTAGCGGGAGGGCCGCTACGCAGTATTTT. It yields the protein CASSTTSGRAATQYF.

The V call is TRBV6-2 or TRBV6-3, the J call TRBJ2-1; TRBD2 might be the D (6 bases). Deletions cut 5 bases from V and 9 bases from J, with 11 bases between. Germline CDR1 and CDR2: MNHEY and SVGEGT. This CDR3 spans 12 amino acids. The CDR3 DNA follows: TGTGCCAGCAGTCCCACTAGCACTGAGCAGTTCTTC. Residues: CASSPTSTEQFF.

V gene TRBV9 combines with J gene TRBJ2-2; D is uncertain. The CDR3 runs to 13 residues. V was clipped by 1 base and J by 6 bases, with 7 bases between them. Germline V lookup: CDR1 SGDLS, CDR2 YYNGEE. CDR3 protein: CASSVRSAGELFF. The CDR3 DNA sequence: TGTGCCAGCAGCGTAAGGAGTGCCGGGGAGCTGTTTTTT. Full variable domain (missing parts from reference TRBV9 and TRBJ2-2): DSGVTQTPKHLITATGQRVTLRCSPRSGDLSVYWYQQSLDQGLQFLIQYYNGEERAKGNILERFSAQQFPDLHSELNLSSLELGDSALYFCASSVRSAGELFFGEGSRLTVL.

The rearrangement joins TRBV28 to TRBJ2-2; tentatively, D is TRBD2 (6 bases). V was trimmed by 10 bases and J by 0 bases, leaving 12 bases between them. The CDR3 contains 14 residues. CDR1 and CDR2 from the germline V gene are MDHEN and SYDVKM. The CDR3 is CAKPGSSNTGELFF. The CDR3 DNA reads TGTGCCAAACCCGGGAGTTCGAACACCGGGGAGCTGTTTTTT.

The rearrangement joins TRBV11-1 to TRBJ2-1; no firm D call. CDR3 length equals 15 residues. The V end was cut by 0 bases, the J end by 1 base, with 7 bases between. Germline CDR1 is SGHAT and CDR2 is FQDESV (reference sequence). The CDR3 here is CASSLAARSYNEQFF. The DNA of the CDR3 is TGTGCCAGCAGCTTAGCAGCGAGGTCCTACAATGAGCAGTTCTTC. The complete variable domain, with remaining parts taken from reference TRBV11-1 and TRBJ2-1, reads EAEVAQSPRYKITEKSQAVAFWCDPISGHATLYWYRQILGQGPELLVQFQDESVVDDSQLPKDRFSAERLKGVDSTLKIQPAELGDSAMYLCASSLAARSYNEQFFGPGTRLTVL.

There are a few counts of this clone. The chain carries TRBV7-6 and TRBJ2-7, with D hard to call. Germline loops: CDR1 SGHVS, CDR2 FNYEAQ. Trimming cost V 5 bases and J 6 bases, with 11 bases left between them. CDR3 length: 12 residues. The CDR3 loop reads CASSTYSTEQYF. The CDR3 DNA reads TGTGCCAGCAGCACTTACAGTACCGAGCAGTACTTC.

DNA of the CDR3: TGTGCCAGCAGCTTGGGGGGCGGACAGGGGTCCTATGGCTACACCTTC. It is translated as CASSLGGGQGSYGYTF. The chain combines TRBV5-4 with TRBJ1-2, with 9 nucleotides matching TRBD1. This CDR3 spans 16 amino acids. The junction had 7 bases not matched to a gene; V was cut back by 0 bases and J by 4 bases. Germline assignment: CDR1 SGHNT and CDR2 YYREEE (reference sequence).